These 15 T cell receptor beta chains were all obtained from the same sample, sequenced in a study of OX40 agonist ivuxolimab in advanced cancers. Some clones are missing from TCRdb's copy, which holds only in-frame ones; the method was immunoSEQ multiplex PCR. The sample yields approximately 65,000 clones, 80% to 90% seen once. Sequenced material: CD4+ or CD8+ T cells sorted from blood, taken in a trial of the OX40 agonist ivuxolimab. The receptors originated from an adult with an advanced solid tumor such as melanoma, head and neck, liver or kidney cancer.

This chain joins TRBV18 and TRBJ1-1; D not resolved. CDR1 KGHSH and CDR2 LQKENI come from the germline V gene. This CDR3 is built from 15 residues. V was shortened by 3 bases and J by 3 bases, with 14 bases between the two germline ends. CDR3 protein: CASSPLAGADTEAFF. For the CDR3, the DNA is TGTGCCAGCTCACCCCTCGCCGGAGCGGACACTGAAGCTTTCTTT.

The rearrangement joins TRBV9 to TRBJ2-5; 7 bases agree with TRBD2. The trim removed 5 bases at V and 5 bases at J, leaving 3 bases unmatched. The germline V gene has CDR1 SGDLS and CDR2 YYNGEE. This CDR3 comprises 12 residues. The DNA of the CDR3 is TGTGCCAGCAGTAAGCGGGACGAGACCCAGTACTTC. It yields the protein CASSKRDETQYF.

The CDR3 nucleotides are TGTGCCAGCAGCTTAGTCGCAGTGGGCAATGAGCAGTTCTTC. Translation: CASSLVAVGNEQFF. This rearrangement joins TRBV7-2 to TRBJ2-1; D unresolved. V lost 1 base, J lost 6 bases, and 10 bases lay in between. Germline CDR1 and CDR2: SGHTA and FQGNSA. The CDR3 contains 14 residues.

A word on this clone: Distinct nucleotide sequences in the sample also encode this CDR3. The chain links TRBV5-1 to TRBJ1-1; TRBD1 is a possible D gene (6 bases). The CDR3 has 13 residues. Trimming pared 3 bases from V and 9 bases from J, leaving 15 bases between. The germline CDR1 and CDR2 sequences are SGHRS and YFSETQ. This CDR3 is CASSSTGVLKAFF. The CDR3 nucleotides are TGCGCCAGCAGCTCGACAGGCGTACTAAAAGCTTTCTTT.

This chain uses TRBV5-1 with TRBJ1-5; D unresolved. This CDR3 has 15 amino acids. Trimming left V 4 bases short and J 0 bases short, with 11 bases between. From germline, CDR1 is SGHRS and CDR2 YFSETQ. CDR3 in DNA: TGCGCCAGCAGCCCGGACGGCTATAGCAATCAGCCCCAGCATTTT. It is translated as CASSPDGYSNQPQHF.

The chain carries TRBV7-2 and TRBJ2-7; TRBD2 might be the D (6 bases). The CDR3 has 17 residues. Between the trimmed V and J ends, which lost 4 bases and 1 base, there was a span of 20 bases. From germline, CDR1 is SGHTA and CDR2 FQGNSA. In DNA form, the CDR3 reads TGTGCCAGCAGCTCCCGAATTGGTAGTGGGACTTCCTACGAGCAGTACTTC. This translates into CASSSRIGSGTSYEQYF.

The chain has TRBV19 and TRBJ2-7; TRBD1 is a possible D gene (6 bases). The CDR3 sequence is 13 residues long. Germline loops: CDR1 LNHDA, CDR2 SQIVND (reference sequence). Trimming took 7 bases from V and 2 from J, leaving 12 bases between them. The CDR3 DNA sequence: TGTGCCAGTACCGGCAGGGGAGCCTACGAGCAGTACTTC. This translates into CASTGRGAYEQYF.

This sequence joins TRBV5-1 and TRBJ2-1, with a tentative D call TRBD2 (6 bases). CDR3 length: 15 amino acids. V was trimmed by 4 bases and J by 7 bases, leaving 18 bases between them. The germline CDR1 and CDR2 sequences are SGHRS and YFSETQ. Here the CDR3 DNA reads TGCGCCAGCAGCCGCGGGACTGCGAGGGTAAATGAGCAGTTCTTC. This codes for CASSRGTARVNEQFF.

CDR3 sequence (DNA): TGTGCCAGCAGCGTAGGAGGGAGTCTTCACGAGCAGTACTTC. This encodes CASSVGGSLHEQYF. V is TRBV9 and J is TRBJ2-7; weak D call: TRBD2 (5 bases). CDR1 is SGDLS and CDR2 is YYNGEE in the germline V gene. V was shortened by 0 bases and J by 5 bases, with 12 bases between the two germline ends. This CDR3 region has 14 residues.

This chain connects TRBV19 to TRBJ1-4; 7 positions match TRBD1. Per germline, CDR1 LNHDA and CDR2 SQIVND (reference sequence). This CDR3 is built from 15 residues. Trimming took 5 bases from V and 0 from J; bases not matched to a gene: 3. CDR3 coding DNA: TGTGCCAGTAGTCGGACAGGACCAACTAATGAAAAACTGTTTTTT. This sequence encodes CASSRTGPTNEKLFF.

The rearrangement uses TRBV5-4 and TRBJ2-7, with D unclear. Germline lookup yields CDR1 SGHNT and CDR2 YYREEE (reference sequence). The V end lost 2 bases, the J end lost 6 bases, and 12 bases lay between the germline ends. The CDR3 is 13 amino acids. CDR3 region: CASSLNWGGEQYF. The CDR3 coding sequence is TGTGCCAGCAGCTTAAATTGGGGTGGCGAGCAGTACTTC.

This clone was picked up a small number of times. This chain links TRBV2 with TRBJ1-2; 7 bases match TRBD1. V was pared by 2 bases and J by 3 bases, with 0 bases of the junction left unmatched. Per the germline V gene, CDR1 is SNHLY and CDR2 is FYNNEI. The CDR3 sequence is 13 residues long. The CDR3 sequence: CASSEQGDYGYTF. The CDR3 coding sequence is TGTGCCAGCAGTGAACAGGGGGACTATGGCTACACCTTC.

The chain links TRBV4-1 to TRBJ1-2; D uncertain. The V gene's germline CDR1 is MGHRA and CDR2 YSYEKL. Trimming took off 0 bases at V and 1 base at J, with 6 bases between the two ends. CDR3 length: 14 residues. The DNA of the CDR3 is TGCGCCAGCAGCCAAGAGGGCAGTAACTATGGCTACACCTTC. Its translation is CASSQEGSNYGYTF.

In nucleotides, the CDR3 is TGTGCCAGCAGTGAGCGGGCCCTAACCTACAATGAGCAGTTCTTC. Residues: CASSERALTYNEQFF. The chain is built from TRBV2 and TRBJ2-1; a possible D gene is TRBD2 (5 bases). The CDR3 runs 15 residues. Looked up from germline, CDR1 is SNHLY and CDR2 is FYNNEI. Trimming cost V 3 bases and J 2 bases, with 11 bases left between them. The full variable domain, rest sourced from reference TRBV2 and TRBJ2-1, is EPEVTQTPSHQVTQMGQEVILRCVPISNHLYFYWYRQILGQKVEFLVSFYNNEISEKSEIFDDQFSVERPDGSNFTLKIRSTKLEDSAMYFCASSERALTYNEQFFGPGTRLTVL.

V usage is TRBV19 and J usage is TRBJ2-5, with TRBD1 identical over 9 bases. The ends lost 7 bases at V and 4 bases at J; junction bases unmatched: 7. Germline-derived CDR1 and CDR2 are LNHDA and SQIVND (reference sequence). This CDR3 is built from 14 residues. The CDR3 reads CASTQDRGGETQYF. The CDR3 DNA reads as TGTGCCAGTACCCAGGACAGGGGTGGAGAGACCCAGTACTTC.